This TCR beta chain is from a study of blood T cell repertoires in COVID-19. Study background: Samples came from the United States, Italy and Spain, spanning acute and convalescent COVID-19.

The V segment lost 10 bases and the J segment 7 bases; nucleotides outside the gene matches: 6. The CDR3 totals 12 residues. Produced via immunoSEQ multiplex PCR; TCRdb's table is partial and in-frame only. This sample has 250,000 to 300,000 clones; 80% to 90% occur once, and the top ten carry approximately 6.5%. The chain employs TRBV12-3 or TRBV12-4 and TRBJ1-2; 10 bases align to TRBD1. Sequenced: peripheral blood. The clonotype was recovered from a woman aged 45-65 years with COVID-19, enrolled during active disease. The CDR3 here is CAISDRGFGYTF. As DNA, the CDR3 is TGTGCCATCTCGGACAGGGGGTTTGGCTACACCTTC.